This TCR beta chain was sequenced for a study of T cells after yellow fever vaccination. Notes on this clonotype: Its antigen remains unknown.

V gave up 8 bases and J gave up 4 bases; unmatched junction bases: 8. The CDR3 consists of 14 residues. Germline lookup yields CDR1 MNHEY and CDR2 SMNVEV (reference sequence). 5'RACE template switching produced TCR cDNA carrying a universal primer site and UMIs. MiXCR was run by TCRdb on the 5' RACE reads, yielding one entry per CDR3 protein. The sample lists 400,000 or so distinct CDR3 sequences, under 20% occurring once. Broader study findings: Although most clonotypes did not, a small share appeared in both CD4 and CD8 compartments. Most primary-vaccination clones reappeared after the booster (approximately 95% CD4, about 88% CD8). A weaker secondary response peaked on day 5, the primary on day 15.

The sample was PBMCs, taken before the yellow fever booster vaccination. The receptor's source is a man younger than 30 who received the YFV17D yellow fever vaccine. The genes are TRBV27 and TRBJ2-5, with TRBD1 matching over 9 bases. Here the CDR3 DNA reads TGTGCCAGCTCGGACAGGGGAGGAGGAGAGACCCAGTACTTC. It is translated as CASSDRGGGETQYF.